This T cell receptor (beta chain) was retrieved from a study of CD8+ T cells in alopecia areata. Specified treatment: oral pan-JAK inhibitor, 5-10 mg twice daily. Collection of lesional scalp punch biopsies and peripheral blood was performed in alopecia areata patients. Germline CDR1 reads MNHEY; CDR2 reads SVGAGI. V was shortened by 2 bases and J by 7 bases, with 6 bases between the two germline ends. The CDR3 spans 12 residues. Isolated RNA was reverse transcribed into cDNA used as the sequencing template. Method: immunoSEQ multiplex PCR; TCRdb's copy keeps in-frame clones and lacks some. The table lists some 110,000 clones, roughly three fifths of them singletons, with 12% in the top ten. This clone appeared a few times.

The chain employs TRBV6-5 and TRBJ2-1; D gene unclear. The sample consisted of CD8+ T cells sorted from blood, taken at week 24, from a patient treated with tofacitinib. This receptor was obtained from a human donor with alopecia areata. CDR3 nucleotides: TGTGCCAGCAGTTACGGGGTGAATGAGCAGTTCTTC. This translates into CASSYGVNEQFF.